Listed here are 32 T cell receptor beta chains from one sample, sequenced in a study of cytomegalovirus exposure and HLA in healthy donors. In the PCR, 60 Vbeta and 13 Jbeta primers were used. Sequenced by immunoSEQ multiplex PCR; TCRdb stores in-frame clones only, minus some. The data contain a few hundred thousand clones, around nine tenths of them singletons. The specimen was PBMCs. All receptors derive from a girl aged 2-10 years in good health and CMV-seronegative.

The chain is built from TRBV6-1 and TRBJ2-3, with D maybe TRBD2 (6 bases). V lost 8 bases and J lost 4, with 16 bases in between. Looked up from germline, CDR1 is MNHNS and CDR2 is SASEGT. The CDR3 consists of 14 residues. CDR3 nucleotide sequence: TGTGCCAGCGGCCCGAGGAGGGTGGCAGATACGCAGTATTTT. Protein product: CASGPRRVADTQYF.

The J gene is TRBJ1-1, the V gene TRBV7-9; D perhaps matches TRBD1 (6 bases). Germline V CDR1 and CDR2: SEHNR, FQNEAQ (reference sequence). This CDR3 is 14 amino acids long. V lost 5 bases to trimming and J lost 4 bases, with 14 bases between them. The CDR3 is CASSQRTDGTEAFF. Here the CDR3 DNA reads TGTGCCAGCAGCCAAAGGACAGATGGCACTGAAGCTTTCTTT.

The chain couples TRBV10-3 to TRBJ2-1, with 7 bases fitting TRBD2. Germline values: CDR1 ENHRY, CDR2 SYGVKD. This CDR3 spans 15 amino acids. Unmatched junction bases numbered 4, after V lost 5 bases and J lost 0 bases. CDR3 in DNA: TGTGCCATCAGTACACGGACTAGCTCCTACAATGAGCAGTTCTTC. Translating gives CAISTRTSSYNEQFF.

The gene calls are TRBV4-1 and TRBJ2-3; 9 bases fit TRBD2. CDR3 size: 18 residues. Unmatched junction bases numbered 13, after V lost 4 bases and J lost 2 bases. CDR1 and CDR2 from the germline V gene are MGHRA and YSYEKL. In DNA form, the CDR3 reads TGCGCCAGCAGCCCCGCCCGGCGGGGGGGAGGCTCCACAGATACGCAGTATTTT. This encodes CASSPARRGGGSTDTQYF.

The gene calls are TRBV5-1 and TRBJ2-3; a weak D match, TRBD2 (7 bases). Trimming shortened V by 4 bases and J by 2 bases, and 20 bases separated the two germline ends. CDR3 length: 17 amino acids. Germline lookup yields CDR1 SGHRS and CDR2 YFSETQ. Written as DNA, the CDR3 is TGCGCCAGCAGCCCCCTATTCAGCGCGGGGGCCACAGATACGCAGTATTTT. Protein product: CASSPLFSAGATDTQYF. The whole variable domain, remainder taken from reference TRBV5-1 and TRBJ2-3, is KAGVTQTPRYLIKTRGQQVTLSCSPISGHRSVSWYQQTPGQGLQFLFEYFSETQRNKGNFPGRFSGRQFSNSRSEMNVSTLELGDSALYLCASSPLFSAGATDTQYFGPGTRLTVL.

This clone was seen a handful of times. V usage is TRBV29-1 and J usage is TRBJ2-3, with D maybe TRBD1 (6 bases). Deletions cut 3 bases from V and 6 bases from J, with 16 bases between. The CDR3 loop spans 14 amino acids. Germline V gene data show CDR1 as SQVTM and CDR2 as ANQGSEA. In DNA form, the CDR3 reads TGCAGCGTTGACCAGGGGTCAACCGGGGATACGCAGTATTTT. Translation gives CSVDQGSTGDTQYF.

This clone has a single count. The junction does not match germline at one end; this may be a read error. The V call is TRBV19, the J call TRBJ1-5; 12 positions agree with TRBD1. Germline CDR1 and CDR2: LNHDA and SQIVND (reference sequence). This CDR3 is built from 15 residues. The CDR3 spells CASSPGTGGNQPQHF. CDR3 coding DNA: TGTGCCAGTAGTCCAGGGACAGGGGGCAACCAGCCCCAGCATTTT. Using reference TRBV19 and TRBJ1-5 for the parts outside the CDR3, the full variable domain is DGGITQSPKYLFRKEGQNVTLSCEQNLNHDAMYWYRQDPGQGLRLIYYSQIVNDFQKGDIAEGYSVSREKKESFPLTVTSAQKNPTAFYLCASSPGTGGNQPQHFGDGTRLSIL.

Only one count was recorded for this clone. The rearrangement joins TRBV5-1 to TRBJ1-1; D unresolved. V was clipped by 5 bases and J by 0 bases, with 14 bases between them. CDR1 is SGHRS and CDR2 is YFSETQ in the germline V gene. This CDR3 region has 15 residues. CDR3 amino acids: CASRLDVGMNTEAFF. Here the CDR3 DNA reads TGCGCCAGCAGACTAGACGTGGGCATGAACACTGAAGCTTTCTTT.

V usage is TRBV30 and J usage is TRBJ2-7, with a tentative D call TRBD2 (6 bases). The CDR3 has 14 amino acids. The V gene's germline CDR1 is GTSNPN and CDR2 SVGIG (reference sequence). The V gene lost 0 bases and the J gene lost 1 base, with 10 bases spanning the gap. In DNA form, the CDR3 reads TGTGCCTGGAGTGTAGAACTAGCTTCCTACGAGCAGTACTTC. It encodes CAWSVELASYEQYF.

V gene TRBV15 combines with J gene TRBJ2-7; D gene uncertain. Per germline, CDR1 LNHNV and CDR2 YYDKDF (reference sequence). This CDR3 is built from 13 residues. V shed 5 bases and J shed 2 bases, with 10 bases lying between them. The CDR3 DNA is TGTGCCACCAGCCCCAGGCCCGCCTACGAGCAGTACTTC. This encodes CATSPRPAYEQYF.

The CDR3 region is CASSPNYGDNNEQFF. In DNA form, the CDR3 reads TGTGCCAGCAGCCCAAACTATGGGGACAACAATGAGCAGTTCTTC. The V call is TRBV14, the J call TRBJ2-1; TRBD1 might be the D (6 bases). Deletions cut 4 bases from V and 5 bases from J, with 15 bases between. Germline V gene lookup returns CDR1 SGHDN and CDR2 FVKESK. The CDR3 totals 15 residues.

V gene TRBV15 combines with J gene TRBJ1-1; 7 nucleotides agree with TRBD1. There are 14 residues in the CDR3. Looked up from germline, CDR1 is LNHNV and CDR2 is YYDKDF (reference sequence). Germline trimming cut 2 bases from V and 7 bases from J; bases unmatched to any gene: 7. CDR3 loop: CATSRQDRDLEAFF. The CDR3 bases are TGTGCCACCAGCAGACAAGACAGGGATCTTGAAGCTTTCTTT.

This clone was seen more than once but under ten times. This chain joins TRBV5-1 and TRBJ2-3; 8 nucleotides match TRBD1. Germline V gene data show CDR1 as SGHRS and CDR2 as YFSETQ. The CDR3 is 15 residues long. J lost 1 base, V lost 4 bases, and 5 bases had no gene match. The CDR3 nucleotides read TGCGCCAGCAGCCTAGCGACAGGGGGCACAGATACGCAGTATTTT. Protein sequence: CASSLATGGTDTQYF.

This chain uses TRBV10-1 with TRBJ2-7; 8 nucleotides align to TRBD1. After removal of 3 bases from V and 4 bases from J, the junction contained 2 bases not matched to a gene. This CDR3 comprises 13 residues. In germline, CDR1 is WNHNN, CDR2 SYGVQD (reference sequence). As DNA, the CDR3 is TGCGCCAGCAGTGACCGACAGGGGTACGAGCAGTACTTC. Its protein product is CASSDRQGYEQYF.

This sequence joins TRBV5-4 and TRBJ1-3; weak D call: TRBD1 (5 bases). The CDR3 length is 14 residues. Per germline, CDR1 SGHNT and CDR2 YYREEE (reference sequence). Trimming shortened V by 0 bases and J by 6 bases, and 10 bases separated the two germline ends. The CDR3 DNA reads as TGTGCCAGCAGCTTGGCGACAGCAGAAAACACCATATATTTT. This translates into CASSLATAENTIYF.

This chain joins TRBV7-9 and TRBJ1-2, with D maybe TRBD1 (5 bases). The V gene lost 1 base and the J gene lost 6 bases, with 9 bases spanning the gap. The CDR3 spans 13 residues. Germline values: CDR1 SEHNR, CDR2 FQNEAQ (reference sequence). The CDR3 region has the DNA TGTGCCAGCAGCTTAGTCGTAGGGGATGGCTACACCTTC. This sequence encodes CASSLVVGDGYTF.

The rearrangement links TRBV18 to TRBJ1-4; D call uncertain. From germline, CDR1 is KGHSH and CDR2 LQKENI. This CDR3 has 13 residues. V was trimmed by 5 bases and J by 3 bases, leaving 7 bases between them. This chain's CDR3 is CASSAGSNEKLFF. In DNA form, the CDR3 reads TGTGCCAGCTCAGCAGGATCTAATGAAAAACTGTTTTTT.

The V gene is TRBV5-6, the J gene TRBJ2-3; a possible D gene is TRBD1 (6 bases). The ends were cut back, 3 bases at V and 0 bases at J, with 11 bases in the middle. Germline loops: CDR1 SGHDT, CDR2 YYEEEE. The CDR3 sequence is 15 residues long. DNA of the CDR3: TGTGCCAGCAGCTCCCAGGGGCCAAGCACAGATACGCAGTATTTT. It encodes CASSSQGPSTDTQYF. Complete variable domain (other parts from reference TRBV5-6 and TRBJ2-3): DAGVTQSPTHLIKTRGQQVTLRCSPKSGHDTVSWYQQALGQGPQFIFQYYEEEERQRGNFPDRFSGHQFPNYSSELNVNALLLGDSALYLCASSSQGPSTDTQYFGPGTRLTVL.

This clone appeared once. For the CDR3, the DNA is TGTGCCAGCAGTGAAGAGGCCAGGTTAGGTGAAAAACTGTTTTTT. Residues: CASSEEARLGEKLFF. The chain combines TRBV6-1 with TRBJ1-4; no firm D call. Germline loops: CDR1 MNHNS, CDR2 SASEGT. CDR3 length: 15 amino acids. Trimming shortened V by 1 base and J by 7 bases, and 13 bases separated the two germline ends.

A few counts support this clone. The sample contains more than one DNA sequence encoding this CDR3. The CDR3 loop reads CAISPGQGVTEAFF. CDR3 sequence (DNA): TGTGCCATCAGCCCGGGACAGGGGGTAACTGAAGCTTTCTTT. This sequence joins TRBV10-3 and TRBJ1-1; 11 positions agree with TRBD1. This CDR3 region has 14 residues. Per the germline V gene, CDR1 is ENHRY and CDR2 is SYGVKD. The junction had 5 bases not matched to a gene; V was cut back by 6 bases and J by 5 bases.

The chain joins TRBV4-1 to TRBJ1-3; the D gene is possibly TRBD1 (5 bases). The CDR3 covers 14 residues. Trimming left V 5 bases short and J 2 bases short, with 10 bases between. The germline V gene encodes CDR1 MGHRA and CDR2 YSYEKL. CDR3 nucleotide sequence: TGCGCCAGCAGCGGGCTGGGGCCTGGAAACACCATATATTTT. Translated: CASSGLGPGNTIYF.

This chain joins TRBV7-9 and TRBJ2-5; D ambiguous. Judging by the DNA end, TRBJ2-7 fits better; the J call may be wrong. This CDR3 is built from 13 residues. Per the germline V gene, CDR1 is SEHNR and CDR2 is FQNEAQ (reference sequence). CDR3 DNA: TGTGCCAGCAGCTTAGCGTTCTTTTACGAGCAGTACTTC. It specifies CASSLAFFYEQYF.

This rearrangement joins TRBV9 to TRBJ2-7, with 8 positions matching TRBD1. Per the germline V gene, CDR1 is SGDLS and CDR2 is YYNGEE. With 3 bases clipped from V and 4 bases from J, the junction kept 12 bases outside the gene matches. CDR3 length: 16 amino acids. This chain's CDR3 is CASSGLSATGVYEQYF. CDR3 nucleotides: TGTGCCAGCAGCGGTCTCTCCGCGACAGGGGTTTACGAGCAGTACTTC.

The gene calls are TRBV18 and TRBJ2-1, with TRBD1 identical over 8 bases. CDR3 length: 17 amino acids. Unmatched junction bases numbered 5, after V lost 0 bases and J lost 1 base. Germline CDR1 reads KGHSH; CDR2 reads LQKENI. The DNA for the CDR3 is TGTGCCAGCTCACCACCGAGACAGGGGCTATCCTACAATGAGCAGTTCTTC. Translation: CASSPPRQGLSYNEQFF.

The rearrangement uses TRBV6-1 and TRBJ1-2, with D possibly matching TRBD1 (5 bases). CDR1 is MNHNS and CDR2 is SASEGT in the germline V gene. V was shortened by 5 bases and J by 4 bases, with 11 bases between the two germline ends. This CDR3 is built from 13 residues. The CDR3 loop reads CASSLQDGYGYTF. CDR3 in DNA: TGTGCCAGCAGTTTACAGGACGGCTATGGCTACACCTTC.

V and J are TRBV5-1 and TRBJ2-1; 8 nucleotides match TRBD1. CDR3 size: 15 residues. Germline V gene data show CDR1 as SGHRS and CDR2 as YFSETQ. The trim removed 6 bases at V and 6 bases at J, leaving 11 bases unmatched. The CDR3 loop is CASNVPWQGANEQFF. The CDR3 DNA follows: TGCGCCAGCAATGTTCCCTGGCAGGGGGCCAATGAGCAGTTCTTC.

This chain uses TRBV4-1 with TRBJ2-1, with 15 bases lining up with TRBD2. Germline V gives CDR1 MGHRA, CDR2 YSYEKL. With V trimmed by 5 bases and J by 2 bases, 7 bases remained unmatched. The CDR3 runs 18 residues. The DNA for the CDR3 is TGCGCCAGCAGCTTTGGACTAGCGGGAGGGCCAACCTACAATGAGCAGTTCTTC. Translation: CASSFGLAGGPTYNEQFF.

This chain uses TRBV13 with TRBJ2-4; a weak D match, TRBD1 (6 bases). The CDR3 loop spans 14 amino acids. Germline-derived CDR1 and CDR2 are PRHDT and FYEKMQ (reference sequence). V was pared by 3 bases and J by 4 bases, with 10 bases between. The CDR3 spells CASSLRTDKNIQYF. The DNA of the CDR3 is TGTGCCAGCAGCTTGCGGACAGATAAAAACATTCAGTACTTC.

CDR3 nucleotide sequence: TGTGCCAGCAGCCAAGGAGCAACTAATGAAAAACTGTTTTTT. Amino acids: CASSQGATNEKLFF. The chain couples TRBV6-5 to TRBJ1-4; D unresolved. V gave up 6 bases and J gave up 0 bases, with 8 bases separating them. The germline V gene has CDR1 MNHEY and CDR2 SVGAGI. The CDR3 covers 14 residues.

The chain has TRBV7-3 and TRBJ1-5; weak D call: TRBD1 (5 bases). CDR1 SGHTA and CDR2 FQGTGA come from the germline V gene. V was pared by 1 base and J by 10 bases, with 11 bases between. The CDR3 is 13 amino acids. In DNA form, the CDR3 reads TGTGCCAGCAGCTTAATTTGGAGGGGACCCCAGCATTTT. Translated, it gives CASSLIWRGPQHF.

The chain uses TRBV5-4 and TRBJ2-5; D might be TRBD1 (6 bases). The V end lost 4 bases, the J end lost 1 base, and 14 bases lay between the germline ends. This CDR3 comprises 15 residues. Germline V lookup: CDR1 SGHNT, CDR2 YYREEE (reference sequence). For the CDR3, the DNA is TGTGCCAGCAGCGACAGGTCCCAACTCCAAGAGACCCAGTACTTC. This gives the protein CASSDRSQLQETQYF.

J is TRBJ1-1 and V is TRBV28; D remains ambiguous. Germline CDR1 MDHEN, CDR2 SYDVKM. Trimming shortened V by 7 bases and J by 6 bases, and 21 bases separated the two germline ends. This CDR3 comprises 15 residues. The CDR3 nucleotides are TGTGCCAGCACTTCAGAGGAGGGTCAACGGTCTGAAGCTTTCTTT. As protein: CASTSEEGQRSEAFF.